What follows describes a single TCR beta chain. What it binds is unknown. This entry belongs to a study of T cells in Graves' hyperthyroidism and ophthalmopathy. Study information: Pretreatment peripheral blood was obtained at initial diagnosis. Study conclusions and caveats: Prediction of ophthalmopathy progression came a median roughly 7.1 months pre-onset. Most clonotypes expanded in thyroid above 0.001 were likewise present in blood.

Germline lookup yields CDR1 SGHDT and CDR2 YYEEEE. V lost 2 bases to trimming and J lost 1 base, with 9 bases between them. CDR3 length: 14 residues. There were TCR beta CDR3 regions amplified from RNA transcripts. Initially, a first-round RT-PCR of the TCR CDR3 employed the HTBI primer set. TCRdb ran MiXCR on the multiplex PCR reads and lists one entry per CDR3 protein. The sample shows hundreds of thousands of distinct CDR3 sequences, 15% to 20% of them seen only once. The study left out patients who had uncontrolled infection, other autoimmune disease, pregnancy or lactation. The chain couples TRBV5-6 to TRBJ1-2; the D gene is possibly TRBD1 (5 bases). The clonotype comes from a woman under 40 with Graves' hyperthyroidism. Sequencing was performed on blood. This CDR3 is CASSFQGLNYGYTF. Here the CDR3 DNA reads TGTGCCAGCAGCTTCCAGGGCCTTAACTATGGCTACACCTTC.